The T cell receptor (beta chain) described here comes from a study of T cells after yellow fever vaccination. Study in general: Any fraction with a low cell number was prepared using SMART-Seq v4 Ultra Low Input.

Broader study findings: Abundant contaminating clonotypes from the bulk population could appear in FACS-sorted repertoires. Clones from primary vaccination mostly reappeared after the booster (96% CD4, approximately 88% CD8).

TCRdb used MiXCR to reprocess the 5' RACE reads, holding one entry per CDR3 protein. The sample yields under 600,000 distinct CDR3 sequences, around an eighth seen once. A remark on this clonotype: The antigen remains undetermined.

The sequence was collected from a man aged 25 to 40 who received the YFV17D yellow fever vaccine. This material consisted of PBMCs, taken on the day of the yellow fever booster vaccination.

CDR3 protein: CATVPGTGGYGYTF. The CDR3 nucleotides are TGTGCCACCGTTCCAGGGACAGGAGGGTATGGCTACACCTTC. V gene TRBV6-1 combines with J gene TRBJ1-2; 8 bases align to TRBD1. The CDR3 has 14 amino acids. Losses at the gene ends were 10 bases for V and 5 bases for J; bases not matched to a gene: 12. Germline values: CDR1 MNHNS, CDR2 SASEGT.